This T cell receptor (beta chain) is drawn from a study of blood T cell repertoires in COVID-19 (TCRdb year 2020). Broadly, across the study: Collaborator samples came from the United States, Italy and Spain and covered acute and convalescent phases of COVID-19. The prospective study material was composed of cDNA or gDNA derived from T cells, B-cell-depleted T cells, or PBMCs. The dataset comprised deeply sampled blood TCRbeta repertoires from subjects exposed to, actively infected with, or recovered from COVID-19. The repertoires were released in a freely available public database intended as a resource for research on the immune response to SARS-CoV-2. Samples were obtained from the ongoing ImmuneRACE study (first 160 participants) and from 950 to 1,500 subjects provided by 6 global collaborators. A de-identified subject ID, COVID-19 status, age in years and sex were almost always included in the sample metadata. Where available, HLA class I and class II types were obtained from metadata supplied by the sample provider rather than from assay-based typing. Overall study results and their limits: The amount of clinical and demographic metadata varied by source and participant and was provided uncurated.

The CDR3 contains 15 residues, cysteine and phenylalanine counted. Only the CDR3 portion is preserved as DNA: 45 bases, with reading frame beginning at the first base. The germline V gene sets CDR1 to MDHEN and CDR2 to SYDVKM. V is trimmed back by 6 bases and J by 4 bases, and the junction contains 7 bases that no gene match accounts for. TCRbeta CDR3 regions were amplified from genomic DNA using the immunoSEQ Assay, a bias-controlled multiplex PCR. On the study's bioinformatics: The number of nucleated cells in each sample was estimated by amplification of reference gene primers within the assay. To quantify the absolute abundance of each unique TCRbeta CDR3 rearrangement, sequence reads were collapsed and filtered. For each sample, productive Simpson clonality was calculated by taking the square root of Simpson's diversity index across productive rearrangements. What TCRdb holds here is the immuneACCESS table cut down to in-frame rearrangements. Part of the clones is not present; checked against another copy, under half of the missing clones reflect an unresolved V gene, and the others are unexplained. The DNA was the basis for D and trimming; V, J and clone size are from that table. The table for this sample lists approximately 150,000 clones; about nine tenths of them were counted only once. The ten top clones hold 18% of the sample.

Details on this clone: This clone's antigen is unknown. Nothing much larger sits one base from this clone, and base qualities are not available.

The collaborating institutions used their own protocols to collect whole blood in K2EDTA tubes. For TCRbeta analysis, collaborators shipped samples in one of three forms: frozen whole blood, isolated PBMCs, or DNA extracted from either of those sample types. This TCR derives from a man between 60 and 75 years old with active or convalescent COVID-19. Rearrangement joined TRBV28 to TRBJ1-2, with 11 bases aligning to TRBD1. Sequenced material: peripheral blood. DNA sequence: TGTGCCAGCAGCGCTGGGACAGGGGGTTTCTATGGCTACACCTTC. This yields the protein CASSAGTGGFYGYTF.